This T cell receptor beta chain came from a study of identical twins. This clonotype occurred many times. Its antigen is unknown. MiXCR, applied by TCRdb to the 5' RACE reads, yields one record per CDR3 protein. The repertoire holds 570,000 or so distinct CDR3 sequences, with around a tenth as singletons. General study points: Cross-sectional statistics, not tracking of the same donors, supported the conclusions. Beta out-of-frame sequences displayed a weaker excess of sharing between twins. Within monozygotic twins, out-of-frame TCR alpha sharing was underestimated by the models.

The CDR3 runs 15 residues. Per the germline V gene, CDR1 is MDHEN and CDR2 is SYDVKM. Trimming removed 6 bases from V and 0 bases from J, with 15 bases in between. This sample also belongs to another study, concerning yellow fever vaccine responses in identical twins.

This clonotype was obtained from a woman under 30 in good health. Sequenced material: PBMCs. V is TRBV28 and J is TRBJ2-7; D possibly corresponds to TRBD2 (6 bases). The CDR3 region is CASSPGGASSYEQYF. The CDR3, as DNA: TGTGCCAGCAGCCCGGGCGGGGCCTCCTCCTACGAGCAGTACTTC.